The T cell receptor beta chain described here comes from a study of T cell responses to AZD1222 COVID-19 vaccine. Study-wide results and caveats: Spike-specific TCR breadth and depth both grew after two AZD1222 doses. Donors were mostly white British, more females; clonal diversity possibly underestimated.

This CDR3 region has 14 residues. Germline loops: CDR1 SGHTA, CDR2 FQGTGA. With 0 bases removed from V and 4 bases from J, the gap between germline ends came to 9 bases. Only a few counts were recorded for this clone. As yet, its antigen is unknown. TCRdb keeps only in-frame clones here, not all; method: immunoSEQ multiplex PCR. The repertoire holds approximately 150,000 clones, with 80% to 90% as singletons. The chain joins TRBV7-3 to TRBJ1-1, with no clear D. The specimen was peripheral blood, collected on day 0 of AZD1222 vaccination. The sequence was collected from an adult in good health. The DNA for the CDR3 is TGTGCCAGCAGCTTAACCCTGGAGATCACTGAAGCTTTCTTT. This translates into CASSLTLEITEAFF.